This T cell receptor beta chain was retrieved from a study of control samples from healthy donors and cancer patients. Only in-frame clones appear in the TCRdb table, and some are missing; sequencing was by immunoSEQ multiplex PCR. The top ten clones hold 2% to 3% of a sample with some 130,000 clones, 75% to 95% of them seen once. Germline loops: CDR1 SGDLS, CDR2 YYNGEE. This CDR3 comprises 12 residues. V gave up 5 bases and J gave up 6 bases, with 11 bases separating them. This sequence joins TRBV9 and TRBJ1-2, with D uncertain. The source is a man between 35 and 55 years old in good health. Sequencing input: blood. The CDR3 DNA reads TGTGCCAGCAGGGCAGTCAGCGATGGCTACACCTTC. Translated: CASRAVSDGYTF.